This T cell receptor beta chain emerged from a study of PD-1 blockade in classical Hodgkin lymphoma. Assay used: immunoSEQ multiplex PCR; TCRdb lists only in-frame clones, some missing. This sample yields approximately 8,000 clones, of which more than 75% are seen a single time; just under 45% belongs to the top ten. V lost 3 bases, J lost 4 bases, and 6 bases stayed unmatched. Germline assignment: CDR1 MNHEY and CDR2 SMNVEV (reference sequence). The CDR3 has 15 amino acids. The sample's time point: cycle 4 day 1 (C4D1), after about 6 weeks of nivolumab. Autologous stem cell transplantation was followed by relapse in every patient, and brentuximab vedotin exposure varied. Best response was recorded as complete response, partial response or progressive disease.

The source is a human donor with classical Hodgkin lymphoma. J is TRBJ2-7 and V is TRBV27; 10 bases align to TRBD1. The material sequenced was peripheral blood mononuclear cells (PBMCs), taken before the fourth cycle of nivolumab. The CDR3 reads CASSLGTGAAYEQYF. The CDR3 DNA reads as TGTGCCAGCAGTTTGGGGACAGGGGCAGCGTACGAGCAGTACTTC.